The clone carrying this T cell receptor beta chain was counted a few times. Its antigen remains unknown. This specimen comes from a study of cytomegalovirus exposure and HLA in healthy donors. Findings of the study overall: Solely CMV serostatus was available to characterize immune exposure.

Use of 60 Vbeta and 13 Jbeta primers characterized the PCR. The method was immunoSEQ multiplex PCR; TCRdb's version includes in-frame clones alone and lacks a portion of them. In the table there are roughly 200,000 clones, roughly 9.4% of which are singletons. V was pared by 6 bases and J by 6 bases, with 10 bases of the junction left unmatched. The CDR3 is made up of 14 amino acids. Germline CDR1 SGHTA, CDR2 FQGTGA. Sequenced material: PBMCs. The clonotype originates from a woman aged 25-40 years in good health and CMV-seropositive. This chain joins TRBV7-3 and TRBJ1-1; 7 bases agree with TRBD1. The CDR3 region has the DNA TGTGCCAGCAGTTCACAGGGGAACTCGGCTGAAGCTTTCTTT. As protein: CASSSQGNSAEAFF.